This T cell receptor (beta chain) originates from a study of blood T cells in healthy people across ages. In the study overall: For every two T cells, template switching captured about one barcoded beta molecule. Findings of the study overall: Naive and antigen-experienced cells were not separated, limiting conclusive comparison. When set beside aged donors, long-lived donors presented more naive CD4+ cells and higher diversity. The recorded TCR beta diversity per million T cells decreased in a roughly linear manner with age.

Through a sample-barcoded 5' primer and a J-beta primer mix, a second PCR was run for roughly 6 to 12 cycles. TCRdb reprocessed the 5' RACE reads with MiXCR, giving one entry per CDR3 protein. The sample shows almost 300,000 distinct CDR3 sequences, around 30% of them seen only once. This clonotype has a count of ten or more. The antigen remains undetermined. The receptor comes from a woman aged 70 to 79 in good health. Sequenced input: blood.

The CDR3 coding sequence is TGCAATGTGGAGGAAAACTCCTACAATGAGCAGTTCTTC. Translating gives CNVEENSYNEQFF. The chain joins TRBV20-1 to TRBJ2-1, with D tentatively TRBD2 (5 bases). This CDR3 is 13 amino acids long. Germline CDR1 DFQATT, CDR2 SNEGSKA (reference sequence).